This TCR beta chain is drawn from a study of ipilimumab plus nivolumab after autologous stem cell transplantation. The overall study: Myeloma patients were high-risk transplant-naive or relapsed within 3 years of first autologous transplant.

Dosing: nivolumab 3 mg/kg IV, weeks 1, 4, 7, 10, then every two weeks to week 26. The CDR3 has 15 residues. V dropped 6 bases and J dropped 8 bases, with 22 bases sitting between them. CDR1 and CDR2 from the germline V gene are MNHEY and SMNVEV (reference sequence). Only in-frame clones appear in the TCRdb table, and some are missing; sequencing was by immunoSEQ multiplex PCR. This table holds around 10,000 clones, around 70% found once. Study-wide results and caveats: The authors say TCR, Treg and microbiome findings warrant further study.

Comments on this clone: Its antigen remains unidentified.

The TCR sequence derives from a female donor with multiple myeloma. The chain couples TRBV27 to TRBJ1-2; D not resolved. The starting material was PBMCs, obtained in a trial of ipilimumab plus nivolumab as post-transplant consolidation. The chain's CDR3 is CASSPIERPLSGYTF. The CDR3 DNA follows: TGTGCCAGCAGCCCCATTGAGAGACCTCTTTCCGGCTACACCTTC.